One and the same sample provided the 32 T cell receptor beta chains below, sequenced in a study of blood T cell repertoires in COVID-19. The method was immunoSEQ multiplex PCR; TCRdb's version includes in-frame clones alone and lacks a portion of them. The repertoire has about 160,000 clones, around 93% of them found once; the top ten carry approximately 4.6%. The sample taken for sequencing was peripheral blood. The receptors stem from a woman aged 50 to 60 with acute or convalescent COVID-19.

DNA for the CDR3: TGTGCCAGCAGCCAAGATTTCCCAGGGATGTCGAATTCACCCCTCCACTTT. It is translated as CASSQDFPGMSNSPLHF. The genes are TRBV3-1 (or the pseudogene TRBV3-2) and TRBJ1-6; maybe TRBD1 (5 bases). From germline, CDR1 is LGHDT and CDR2 YNNKEL (reference sequence). Deletions cut 0 bases from V and 7 bases from J, with 16 bases between. The CDR3 totals 17 residues.

This chain's CDR3 is CASSYSGRQGYGYTF. The DNA for the CDR3 is TGTGCCAGCAGTTACTCGGGGCGACAGGGCTATGGCTACACCTTC. V is TRBV6-5 and J is TRBJ1-2; 7 nucleotides line up with TRBD1. Unmatched junction bases numbered 5, after V lost 0 bases and J lost 4 bases. CDR3 length: 15 amino acids. Germline V CDR1 and CDR2: MNHEY, SVGAGI.

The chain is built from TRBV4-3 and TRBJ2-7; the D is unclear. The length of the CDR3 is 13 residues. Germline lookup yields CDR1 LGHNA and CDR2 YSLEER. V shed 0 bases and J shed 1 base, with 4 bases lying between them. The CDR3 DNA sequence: TGCGCCAGCAGCCAAGAACGGTCCTACGAGCAGTACTTC. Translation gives CASSQERSYEQYF.

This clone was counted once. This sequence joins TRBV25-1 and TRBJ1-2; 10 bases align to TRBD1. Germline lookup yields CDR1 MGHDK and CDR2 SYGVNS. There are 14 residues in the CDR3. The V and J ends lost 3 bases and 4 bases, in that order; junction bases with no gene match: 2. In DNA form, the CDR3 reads TGTGCCAGCAGTGAGACAGGGGGCAGCTATGGCTACACCTTC. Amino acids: CASSETGGSYGYTF.

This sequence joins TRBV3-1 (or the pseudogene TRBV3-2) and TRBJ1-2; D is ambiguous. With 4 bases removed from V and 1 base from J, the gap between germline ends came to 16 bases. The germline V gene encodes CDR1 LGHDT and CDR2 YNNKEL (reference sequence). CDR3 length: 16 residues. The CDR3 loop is CASSLFPGRDNYGYTF. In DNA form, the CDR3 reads TGTGCCAGCAGCCTCTTCCCCGGGAGGGATAACTATGGCTACACCTTC.

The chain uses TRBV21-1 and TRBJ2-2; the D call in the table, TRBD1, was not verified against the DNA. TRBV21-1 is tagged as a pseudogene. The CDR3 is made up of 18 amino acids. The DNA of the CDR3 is TGTGCCAGCAGCAAATGCGGTCTGTACAGGATGAACACCGGGGAGCTGTTTTTT. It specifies CASSKCGLYRMNTGELFF.

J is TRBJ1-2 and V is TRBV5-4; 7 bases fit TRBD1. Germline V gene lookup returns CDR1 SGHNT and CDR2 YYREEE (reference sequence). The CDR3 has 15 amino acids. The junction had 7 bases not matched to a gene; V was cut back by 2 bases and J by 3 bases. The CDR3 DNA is TGTGCCAGCAGCTTAGGTCAGGGGGGATACTATGGCTACACCTTC. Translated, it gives CASSLGQGGYYGYTF.

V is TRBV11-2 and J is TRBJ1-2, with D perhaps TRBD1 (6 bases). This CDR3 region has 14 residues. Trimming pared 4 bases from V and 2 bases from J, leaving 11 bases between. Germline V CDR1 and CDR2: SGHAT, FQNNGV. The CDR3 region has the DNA TGTGCCAGCAGCTCCTATACAGGGAACTATGGCTACACCTTC. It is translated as CASSSYTGNYGYTF.

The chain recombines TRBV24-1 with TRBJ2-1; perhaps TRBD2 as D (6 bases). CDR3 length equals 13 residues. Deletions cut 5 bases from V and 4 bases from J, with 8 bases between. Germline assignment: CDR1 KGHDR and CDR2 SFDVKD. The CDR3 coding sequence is TGTGCCACCAGTGTGGGGGGTTACAATGAGCAGTTCTTC. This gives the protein CATSVGGYNEQFF.

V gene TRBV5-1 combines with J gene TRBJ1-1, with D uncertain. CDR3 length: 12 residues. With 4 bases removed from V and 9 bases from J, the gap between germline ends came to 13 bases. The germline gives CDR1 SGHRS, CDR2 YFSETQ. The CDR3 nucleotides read TGCGCCAGCAGCGACTTCGGGGAGAAAGCTTTCTTT. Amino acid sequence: CASSDFGEKAFF. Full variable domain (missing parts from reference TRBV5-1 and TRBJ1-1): KAGVTQTPRYLIKTRGQQVTLSCSPISGHRSVSWYQQTPGQGLQFLFEYFSETQRNKGNFPGRFSGRQFSNSRSEMNVSTLELGDSALYLCASSDFGEKAFFGQGTRLTVV.

DNA for the CDR3: TGTGCCAGCAGCAGGACAGGACAATACAATGAGCAGTTCTTC. Translating it yields CASSRTGQYNEQFF. The chain joins TRBV7-2 to TRBJ2-1; 7 bases map to TRBD1. V lost 5 bases and J lost 4; bases outside the gene matches: 5. Looked up from germline, CDR1 is SGHTA and CDR2 is FQGNSA. The CDR3 runs to 14 residues.

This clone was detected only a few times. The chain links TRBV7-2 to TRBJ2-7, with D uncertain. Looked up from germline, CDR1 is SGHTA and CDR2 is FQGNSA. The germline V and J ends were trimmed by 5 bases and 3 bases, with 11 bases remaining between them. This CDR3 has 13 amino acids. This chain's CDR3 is CASSARLSYEQYF. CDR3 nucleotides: TGTGCCAGCAGCGCCCGACTGAGCTACGAGCAGTACTTC.

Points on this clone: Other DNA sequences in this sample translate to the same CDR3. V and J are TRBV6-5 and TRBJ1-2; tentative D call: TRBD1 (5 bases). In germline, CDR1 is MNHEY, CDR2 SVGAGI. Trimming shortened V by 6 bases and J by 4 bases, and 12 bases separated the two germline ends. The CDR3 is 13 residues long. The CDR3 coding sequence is TGTGCCAGCAGGAATACAGGAAGCTATGGCTACACCTTC. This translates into CASRNTGSYGYTF.

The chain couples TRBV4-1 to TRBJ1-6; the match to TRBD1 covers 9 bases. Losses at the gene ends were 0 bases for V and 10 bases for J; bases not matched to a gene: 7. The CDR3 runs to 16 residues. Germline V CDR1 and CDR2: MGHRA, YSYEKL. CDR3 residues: CASSQESGTGQSPLHF. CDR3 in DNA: TGCGCCAGCAGCCAAGAATCCGGGACAGGGCAATCACCCCTCCACTTT.

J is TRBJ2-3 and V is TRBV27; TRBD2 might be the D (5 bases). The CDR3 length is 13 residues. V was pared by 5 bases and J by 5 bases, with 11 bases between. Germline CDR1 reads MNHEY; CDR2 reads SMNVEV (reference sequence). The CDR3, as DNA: TGTGCCAGCAGTCCCACGAGGGTAGATACGCAGTATTTT. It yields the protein CASSPTRVDTQYF.

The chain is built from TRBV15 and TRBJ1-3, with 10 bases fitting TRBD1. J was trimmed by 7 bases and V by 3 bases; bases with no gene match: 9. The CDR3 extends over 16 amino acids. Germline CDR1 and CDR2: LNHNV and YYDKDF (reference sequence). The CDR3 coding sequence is TGTGCCACCAGCAGGGACAGGGGGTCCGGAGGGAACACCATATATTTT. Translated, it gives CATSRDRGSGGNTIYF.

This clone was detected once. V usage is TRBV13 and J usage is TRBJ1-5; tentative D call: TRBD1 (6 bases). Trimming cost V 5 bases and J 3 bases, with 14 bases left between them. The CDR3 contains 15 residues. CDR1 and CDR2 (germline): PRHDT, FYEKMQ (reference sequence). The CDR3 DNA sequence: TGTGCCAGCAGCCAGGGAGGGGGGATCAATCAGCCCCAGCATTTT. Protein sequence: CASSQGGGINQPQHF.

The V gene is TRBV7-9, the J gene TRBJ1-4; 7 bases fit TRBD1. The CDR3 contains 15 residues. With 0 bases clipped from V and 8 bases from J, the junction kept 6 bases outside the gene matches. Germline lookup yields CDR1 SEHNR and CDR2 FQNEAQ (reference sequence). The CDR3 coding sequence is TGTGCCAGCAGCTTAGCGACAGGGCACAGCGAAAAACTGTTTTTT. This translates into CASSLATGHSEKLFF.

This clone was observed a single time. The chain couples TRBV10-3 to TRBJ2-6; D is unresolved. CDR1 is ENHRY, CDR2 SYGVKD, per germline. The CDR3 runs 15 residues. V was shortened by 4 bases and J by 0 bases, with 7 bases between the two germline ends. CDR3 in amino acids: CAISGSASGANVLTF. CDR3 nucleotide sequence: TGTGCCATCAGTGGCAGCGCCTCTGGGGCCAACGTCCTGACTTTC.

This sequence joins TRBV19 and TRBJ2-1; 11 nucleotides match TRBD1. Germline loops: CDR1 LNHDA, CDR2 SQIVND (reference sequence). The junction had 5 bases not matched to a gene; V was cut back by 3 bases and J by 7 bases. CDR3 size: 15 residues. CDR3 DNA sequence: TGTGCCAGTAGTATCGGACAGGGGGCGTGGAATGAGCAGTTCTTC. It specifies CASSIGQGAWNEQFF.

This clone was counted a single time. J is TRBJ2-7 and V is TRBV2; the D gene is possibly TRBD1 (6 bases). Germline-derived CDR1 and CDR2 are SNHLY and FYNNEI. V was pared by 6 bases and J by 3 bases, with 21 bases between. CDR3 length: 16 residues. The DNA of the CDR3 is TGTGCCAGCAGCGGATGGACAGTCCAAAGATTCTACGAGCAGTACTTC. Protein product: CASSGWTVQRFYEQYF.

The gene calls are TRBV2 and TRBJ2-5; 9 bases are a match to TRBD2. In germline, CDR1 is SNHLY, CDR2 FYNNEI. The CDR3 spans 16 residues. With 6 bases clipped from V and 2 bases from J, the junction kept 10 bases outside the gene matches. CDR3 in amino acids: CASSPRASGTQETQYF. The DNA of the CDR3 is TGTGCCAGCAGCCCCCGGGCTAGCGGGACTCAAGAGACCCAGTACTTC.

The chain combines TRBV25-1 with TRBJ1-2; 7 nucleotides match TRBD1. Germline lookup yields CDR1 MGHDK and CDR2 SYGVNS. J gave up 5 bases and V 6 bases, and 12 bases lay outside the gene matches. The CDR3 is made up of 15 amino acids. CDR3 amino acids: CASSPSGTVTYGYTF. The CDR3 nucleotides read TGTGCCAGCAGCCCTAGTGGGACAGTAACTTATGGCTACACCTTC.

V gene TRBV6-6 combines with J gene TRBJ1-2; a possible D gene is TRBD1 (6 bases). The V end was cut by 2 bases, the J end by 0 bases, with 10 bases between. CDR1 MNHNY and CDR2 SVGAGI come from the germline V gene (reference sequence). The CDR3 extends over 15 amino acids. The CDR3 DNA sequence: TGTGCCAGCAGTTACACGACAGGTTCTAACTATGGCTACACCTTC. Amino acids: CASSYTTGSNYGYTF.

The CDR3 coding sequence is TGTGCCAGCAGCTTAGGGGCGGGCGGGAGTGTGAACACCGGGGAGCTGTTTTTT. Translated, it gives CASSLGAGGSVNTGELFF. The chain is built from TRBV11-2 and TRBJ2-2; 7 bases align to TRBD2. The ends lost 1 base at V and 1 base at J; junction bases unmatched: 9. CDR3 length equals 18 residues. Germline CDR1 and CDR2: SGHAT and FQNNGV.

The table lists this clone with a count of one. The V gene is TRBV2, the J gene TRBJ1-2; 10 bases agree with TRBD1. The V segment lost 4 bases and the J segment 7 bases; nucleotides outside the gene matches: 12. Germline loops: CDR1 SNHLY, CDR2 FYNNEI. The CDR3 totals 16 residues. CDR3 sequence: CASSAEGGQGVGGYTF. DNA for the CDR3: TGTGCCAGCAGTGCCGAGGGCGGACAGGGGGTTGGTGGCTACACCTTC.

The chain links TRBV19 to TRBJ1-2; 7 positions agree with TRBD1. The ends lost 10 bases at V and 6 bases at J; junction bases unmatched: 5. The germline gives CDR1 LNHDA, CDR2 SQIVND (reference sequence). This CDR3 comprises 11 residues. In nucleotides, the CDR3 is TGTGCCACCCGACAGGGTGATGGCTACACCTTC. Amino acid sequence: CATRQGDGYTF. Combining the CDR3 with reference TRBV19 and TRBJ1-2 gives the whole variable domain DGGITQSPKYLFRKEGQNVTLSCEQNLNHDAMYWYRQDPGQGLRLIYYSQIVNDFQKGDIAEGYSVSREKKESFPLTVTSAQKNPTAFYLCATRQGDGYTFGSGTRLTVV.

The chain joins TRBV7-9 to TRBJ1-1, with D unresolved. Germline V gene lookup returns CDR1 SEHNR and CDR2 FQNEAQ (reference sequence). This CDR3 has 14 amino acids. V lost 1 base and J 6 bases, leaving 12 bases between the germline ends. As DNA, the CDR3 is TGTGCCAGCAGCTTAGTAGCTGGGTACCCTGAAGCTTTCTTT. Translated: CASSLVAGYPEAFF.

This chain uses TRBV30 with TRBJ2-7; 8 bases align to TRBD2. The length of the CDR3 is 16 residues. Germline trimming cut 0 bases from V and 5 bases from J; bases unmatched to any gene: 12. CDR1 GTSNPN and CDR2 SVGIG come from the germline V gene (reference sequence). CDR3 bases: TGTGCCTGGAGTGTAATGGTTGGAGCGGGAGTGAACGAGCAGTACTTC. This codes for CAWSVMVGAGVNEQYF.

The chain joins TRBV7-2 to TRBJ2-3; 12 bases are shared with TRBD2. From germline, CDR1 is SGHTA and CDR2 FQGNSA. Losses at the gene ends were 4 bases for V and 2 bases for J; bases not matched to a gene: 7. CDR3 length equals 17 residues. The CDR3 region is CASSSRLAGVVTDTQYF. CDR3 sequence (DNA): TGTGCCAGCAGCTCCAGACTAGCGGGAGTTGTCACAGATACGCAGTATTTT.

The chain's CDR3 is CSAARGTGGTDTQYF. CDR3 coding DNA: TGCAGCGCCGCTAGGGGGACAGGGGGCACAGATACGCAGTATTTT. The chain recombines TRBV29-1 with TRBJ2-3; 10 bases line up with TRBD1. V lost 7 bases, J lost 1 base, and 8 bases stayed unmatched. Germline V gene sequence: CDR1 SQVTM, CDR2 ANQGSEA. The CDR3 is 15 amino acids.

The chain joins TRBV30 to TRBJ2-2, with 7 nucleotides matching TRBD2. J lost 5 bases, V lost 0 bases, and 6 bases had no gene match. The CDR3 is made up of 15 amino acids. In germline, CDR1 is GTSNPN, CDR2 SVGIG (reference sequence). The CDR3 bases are TGTGCCTGGAGTGTAGGCGGGAGAGGGACCGGGGAGCTGTTTTTT. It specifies CAWSVGGRGTGELFF.